This T cell receptor beta chain was observed in a study of tumor-infiltrating lymphocytes in oesophageal squamous cell carcinoma. CDR1 and CDR2 (germline): SGHTA, FQGNSA. The V gene end was trimmed by 0 bases and the J gene end by 10 bases; junction bases not matched to a gene: 3. The CDR3 totals 13 residues. TCRdb independently ran MiXCR on the PCR reads; one entry per CDR3 protein. The data hold roughly 20,000 distinct CDR3 sequences, with 35% to 40% observed a single time. The chain has TRBV7-2 and TRBJ2-3, with 8 positions matching TRBD1. The receptor was derived from a male donor with esophageal squamous cell carcinoma. The sample was esophageal tumor tissue. This CDR3 reads CASSLAGQGSQYF. The DNA for the CDR3 is TGTGCCAGCAGCTTAGCAGGACAGGGATCGCAGTATTTT. The entire variable domain, with the rest obtained from reference TRBV7-2 and TRBJ2-3, is as follows: GAGVSQSPSNKVTEKGKDVELRCDPISGHTALYWYRQSLGQGLEFLIYFQGNSAPDKSGLPSDRFSAERTGGSVSTLTIQRTQQEDSAVYLCASSLAGQGSQYFGPGTRLTVL.